What follows describes a single T cell receptor (beta chain). Data came from immunoSEQ multiplex PCR; TCRdb stores just in-frame clones and leaves some out. The repertoire holds about 540,000 clones, with about four fifths as singletons. This entry belongs to a study of shared T cell receptors in the human thymus. Trimming pared 5 bases from V and 2 bases from J, leaving 18 bases between. This CDR3 comprises 16 residues. Germline values: CDR1 MNHEY, CDR2 SMNVEV (reference sequence). A further study also used this sample, focusing on human thymus T cells. That report adds: Resections were taken during corrective heart surgery, and the thymus tissue came from these. Apparent bias marked the V and J gene usage of thymic and blood repertoires. In unrelated individuals, thymic repertoires overlapped highly, according to related research.

The receptor was derived from a boy under three years old with a congenital heart defect. The chain recombines TRBV27 with TRBJ1-2; possibly TRBD1 for D (5 bases). Sequencing was done on a sample of thymocytes. The CDR3 DNA reads TGTGCCAGCAGTCCGGTGGGGGGGACGAGGAACTATGGCTACACCTTC. This codes for CASSPVGGTRNYGYTF.